Listed below are T cell receptor beta chains from one sample, sequenced in a study of T cell changes during pregnancy in multiple sclerosis. Repertoires were generated with immunoSEQ multiplex PCR, while TCRdb's copy carries only in-frame clones and drops some. The repertoire holds around 51,000 clones, around 93% seen once, with 1.5% to 2% in the top ten. The material sequenced was peripheral blood, taken in the second trimester of pregnancy. Receptors were obtained from a female donor with multiple sclerosis, enrolled in a pregnancy study. Both conserved end residues are part of each CDR3. The order of the fields is D gene, clone size, J gene, V gene, CDR3 protein, CDR3 DNA. D genes are given only for firm matches. Clone size is not always given. Where it is, it says once, few, many or a class for expanded clones.

TRBD1 . TRBJ1-5 TRBV7-9 CASSLAKGAGGRMNQPQHF TGTGCCAGCAGCTTAGCAAAGGGGGCAGGGGGAAGGATGAATCAGCCCCAGCATTTT
. . TRBJ2-7 TRBV4-3 CASSRDSLSYEQYF TGCGCCAGCAGTCGTGACTCGCTCTCCTACGAGCAGTACTTC
. . TRBJ1-1 TRBV4-3 CASSQDGSGNTEAFF TGCGCCAGCAGCCAAGATGGGTCAGGGAACACTGAAGCTTTCTTT
TRBD2 . TRBJ2-7 TRBV7-9 CASSFGTSGPYEQYF TGTGCCAGCAGCTTCGGGACTAGCGGTCCCTACGAGCAGTACTTC
. . TRBJ1-1 TRBV30 CAWSVSRSAFF TGTGCCTGGAGTGTTTCTCGGAGCGCTTTCTTT
. . TRBJ2-5 TRBV5-4 CASSGGDFQETQYF TGTGCCAGCAGCGGAGGGGACTTTCAAGAGACCCAGTACTTC
. . TRBJ1-5 TRBV4-2 CASSQDGQRDQPQHF TGTGCCAGCAGCCAAGATGGGCAGCGGGATCAGCCCCAGCATTTT
. . TRBJ1-1 TRBV30 CAWSRLEIEAFF TGTGCCTGGAGCCGCCTTGAGATTGAAGCTTTCTTT
TRBD2 once TRBJ2-7 TRBV27 CATRTSGMGEQYF TGTGCCACCCGGACTAGCGGGATGGGCGAGCAGTACTTC
. once TRBJ2-1 TRBV4-1 CASSQAFGGRVIHEQFF TGCGCCAGCAGCCAAGCTTTCGGGGGAAGAGTTATCCATGAGCAGTTCTTC
. . TRBJ1-1 TRBV27 CASSQAGRYTEAFF TGTGCCAGCAGTCAAGCGGGCCGATATACTGAAGCTTTCTTT
TRBD2 . TRBJ2-7 TRBV6-5 CASSPWLAGTYEQYF TGTGCCAGCAGCCCCTGGCTAGCGGGAACCTACGAGCAGTACTTC
TRBD2 . TRBJ2-1 TRBV7-2 CASSLKGTSGLSEQFF TGTGCCAGCAGCTTGAAGGGGACTAGCGGATTAAGTGAGCAGTTCTTC
TRBD2 . TRBJ2-3 TRBV5-1 CASSLSGTRGTDTQYF TGCGCCAGCAGCTTGTCCGGGACTAGGGGGACAGATACGCAGTATTTT
. . TRBJ1-1 TRBV27 CASILEQGSITEAFF TGTGCCAGCATATTGGAACAGGGTTCGATCACTGAAGCTTTCTTT
TRBD1 once TRBJ1-4 TRBV28 CASSWIGQGGIEKLFF TGTGCCAGCAGTTGGATTGGACAGGGAGGAATTGAAAAACTGTTTTTT
TRBD2 . TRBJ2-5 TRBV7-2 CASSLGGGRETQYF TGTGCCAGCAGCTTGGGGGGAGGGAGAGAGACCCAGTACTTC
TRBD1 . TRBJ2-7 TRBV4-2 CASSQARTGLYEQYF TGTGCCAGCAGCCAGGCTAGGACAGGGTTATACGAGCAGTACTTC
TRBD1 . TRBJ1-2 TRBV18 CASSQGASNYGYTF TGTGCCAGCTCACAGGGGGCCTCTAACTATGGCTACACCTTC
. . TRBJ1-3 TRBV21-1 CASTAGQTLSGNTIYF TGTGCCAGCACCGCGGGACAGACCCTCTCTGGAAACACCATATATTTT
. . TRBJ2-7 TRBV11-2 CASSFAGASYEQYF TGTGCCAGCAGCTTCGCGGGGGCGTCCTACGAGCAGTACTTC
. . TRBJ1-2 TRBV4-2 CASSQEARGPYGYTF TGTGCCAGCAGCCAAGAGGCGCGGGGCCCCTATGGCTACACCTTC
TRBD1 . TRBJ2-1 TRBV19 CASSMETGVRNEQFF TGTGCCAGTAGTATGGAGACAGGGGTCCGAAATGAGCAGTTCTTC
. . TRBJ2-7 TRBV10-3 CAISGGTYEQYF TGTGCCATCAGTGGCGGGACCTACGAGCAGTACTTC
TRBD2 . TRBJ2-6 TRBV10-1 CASSGPSGRAPGANVLTF TGCGCCAGCAGTGGGCCTAGCGGGAGGGCGCCAGGGGCCAACGTCCTGACTTTC
. . TRBJ2-3 TRBV7-6 CASSSGLIADTQYF TGTGCCAGCAGCTCGGGACTTATAGCAGATACGCAGTATTTT
TRBD1 . TRBJ1-2 TRBV5-1 CASSPTGEYGYTF TGCGCCAGCAGCCCGACAGGGGAGTATGGCTACACCTTC
. . TRBJ1-6 TRBV27 CASSFFRGSPLHF TGTGCCAGCAGTTTCTTTCGAGGGTCACCCCTCCACTTT
TRBD2 . TRBJ2-7 TRBV7-9 CASSRQGLAAFDEQYF TGTGCCAGCAGCCGCCAGGGACTAGCGGCTTTCGACGAGCAGTACTTC
. once TRBJ2-1 TRBV4-1 CASSQSPPPVLEQFF TGCGCCAGCAGCCAATCACCCCCCCCGGTTTTGGAGCAGTTCTTC
. . TRBJ2-7 TRBV25-1 CASSGYREPYEQYF TGTGCCAGCAGTGGTTACAGGGAACCCTACGAGCAGTACTTC
. . TRBJ1-5 TRBV5-6 CASSLTGVSNQPQHF TGTGCCAGCAGCTTGACCGGGGTTAGCAATCAGCCCCAGCATTTT
. . TRBJ1-5 TRBV25-1 CASGRGDNQPQHF TGTGCCAGCGGGAGGGGGGACAATCAGCCCCAGCATTTT
. . TRBJ1-2 TRBV30 CAWSVGRADGYTF TGTGCCTGGAGTGTCGGCAGGGCGGATGGCTACACCTTC
TRBD1 . TRBJ1-1 TRBV11-2 CASSPGTGAFF TGTGCCAGCAGCCCAGGGACAGGAGCTTTCTTT
TRBD2 . TRBJ2-3 TRBV7-9 CASSFPTSGTGGGTDTQYF TGTGCCAGCAGCTTCCCGACTAGCGGGACCGGTGGAGGCACAGATACGCAGTATTTT
. . TRBJ2-7 TRBV7-2 CASSHPGNTYEQYF TGTGCCAGCAGCCATCCCGGGAATACCTACGAGCAGTACTTC
. . TRBJ2-7 TRBV7-2 CASSLEGVGSYEQYF TGTGCCAGCAGCTTAGAGGGGGTAGGGAGCTACGAGCAGTACTTC
TRBD1 . TRBJ2-1 TRBV10-1 CASSNRQGHNEQFF TGCGCCAGCAGTAATAGACAGGGGCACAATGAGCAGTTCTTC
TRBD2 . TRBJ2-3 TRBV6-4 CASSVPPRGGQVADTQYF TGTGCCAGCAGTGTCCCCCCTCGGGGGGGGCAAGTCGCAGATACGCAGTATTTT
. . TRBJ1-3 TRBV29-1 CSVSGGSGNTIYF TGCAGCGTAAGCGGTGGCTCTGGAAACACCATATATTTT
. . TRBJ2-1 TRBV27 CASSLSGRGNLADEQFF TGTGCCAGCAGTTTATCGGGGAGGGGGAACCTGGCCGATGAGCAGTTCTTC
. . TRBJ2-7 TRBV5-6 CASGWGPGISYEQYF TGTGCCAGCGGATGGGGTCCGGGAATCTCCTACGAGCAGTACTTC
. . TRBJ2-7 TRBV19 CASTPSGGSYEQYF TGTGCCAGTACCCCCTCCGGCGGATCCTACGAGCAGTACTTC
TRBD2 . TRBJ2-2 TRBV4-3 CASSQGGTSGSGGELFF TGCGCCAGCAGCCAGGGCGGGACTAGCGGGAGTGGCGGGGAGCTGTTTTTT
. . TRBJ2-3 TRBV18 CASSPYGQSTDTQYF TGTGCCAGCTCACCATACGGACAGAGCACAGATACGCAGTATTTT
. . TRBJ1-2 TRBV21-1 CASSVQHNYGYTF TGTGCCAGCAGCGTACAGCACAACTATGGCTACACCTTC
. . TRBJ1-5 TRBV6-6 CASRSTAPTHQPQHF TGTGCCAGCAGGTCGACAGCCCCCACTCATCAGCCCCAGCATTTT
. . TRBJ2-4 TRBV21-1 CASSNLKNIQYF TGTGCCAGCAGCAACCTCAAAAACATTCAGTACTTC
TRBD2 . TRBJ2-1 TRBV19 CASSIERLAGVYNEQFF TGTGCCAGTAGTATAGAAAGGCTAGCGGGAGTTTACAATGAGCAGTTCTTC
TRBD2 . TRBJ2-3 TRBV5-6 CASSSSPSTSGRMGERQYF TGTGCCAGCAGCTCCTCACCTTCGACTAGCGGGAGGATGGGAGAGAGGCAGTATTTT
. . TRBJ1-3 TRBV11-2 CASSLVQTGNTIYF TGTGCCAGCAGCTTAGTCCAGACTGGAAACACCATATATTTT
TRBD1 . TRBJ2-2 TRBV6-7 CASSYPETGANTGELFF TGTGCCAGCAGTTACCCAGAGACAGGGGCGAACACCGGGGAGCTGTTTTTT
. . TRBJ1-3 TRBV9 CASSVGAGAGNTIYF TGTGCCAGCAGCGTAGGGGCGGGGGCTGGAAACACCATATATTTT
TRBD2 . TRBJ2-5 TRBV7-2 CASSLGLAGIGETQYF TGTGCCAGCAGCTTAGGTCTAGCGGGAATCGGAGAGACCCAGTACTTC